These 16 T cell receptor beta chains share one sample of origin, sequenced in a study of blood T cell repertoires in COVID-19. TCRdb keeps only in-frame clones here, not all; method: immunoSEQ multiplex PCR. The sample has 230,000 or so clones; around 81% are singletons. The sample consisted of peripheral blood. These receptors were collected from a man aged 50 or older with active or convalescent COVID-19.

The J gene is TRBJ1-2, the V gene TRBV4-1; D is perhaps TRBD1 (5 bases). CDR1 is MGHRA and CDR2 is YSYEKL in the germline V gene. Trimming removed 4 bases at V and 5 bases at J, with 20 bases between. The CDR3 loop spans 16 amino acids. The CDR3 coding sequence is TGCGCCAGCAGCCCCAGCCCTCAGGGTGGGGTATATGGCTACACCTTC. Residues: CASSPSPQGGVYGYTF.

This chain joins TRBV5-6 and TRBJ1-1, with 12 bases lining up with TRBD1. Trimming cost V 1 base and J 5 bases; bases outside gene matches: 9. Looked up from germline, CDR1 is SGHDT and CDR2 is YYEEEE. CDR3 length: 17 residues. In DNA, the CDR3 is TGTGCCAGCAGCTTGCCTCTATGGGACAGGGGGCGGACTGAAGCTTTCTTT. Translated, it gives CASSLPLWDRGRTEAFF.

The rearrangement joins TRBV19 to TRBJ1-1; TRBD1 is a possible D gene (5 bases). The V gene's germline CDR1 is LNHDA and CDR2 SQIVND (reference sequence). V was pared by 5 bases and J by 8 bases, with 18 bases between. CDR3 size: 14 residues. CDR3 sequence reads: CASSQVPVGGEAFF. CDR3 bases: TGTGCCAGTAGTCAGGTTCCGGTGGGGGGAGAAGCTTTCTTT.

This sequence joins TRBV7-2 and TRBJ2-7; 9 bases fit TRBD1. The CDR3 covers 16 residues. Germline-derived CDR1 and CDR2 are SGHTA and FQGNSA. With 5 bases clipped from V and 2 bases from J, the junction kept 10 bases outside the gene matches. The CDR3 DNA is TGTGCCAGCAGCCATCGAGGACAGGGGTCCCCCTACGAGCAGTACTTC. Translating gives CASSHRGQGSPYEQYF. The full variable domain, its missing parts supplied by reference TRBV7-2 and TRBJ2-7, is GAGVSQSPSNKVTEKGKDVELRCDPISGHTALYWYRQSLGQGLEFLIYFQGNSAPDKSGLPSDRFSAERTGGSVSTLTIQRTQQEDSAVYLCASSHRGQGSPYEQYFGPGTRLTVT.

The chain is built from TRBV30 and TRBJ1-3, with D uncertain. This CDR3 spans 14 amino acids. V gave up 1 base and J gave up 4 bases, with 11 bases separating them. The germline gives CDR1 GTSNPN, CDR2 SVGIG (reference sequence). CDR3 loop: CAWSASRTGNTIYF. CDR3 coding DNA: TGTGCCTGGAGTGCCAGTCGTACCGGAAACACCATATATTTT.

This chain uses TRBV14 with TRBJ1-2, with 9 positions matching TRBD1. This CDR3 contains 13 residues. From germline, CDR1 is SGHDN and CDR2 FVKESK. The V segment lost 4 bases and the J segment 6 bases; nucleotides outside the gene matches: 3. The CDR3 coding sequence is TGTGCCAGCAGCCCCCGGACAGGGGATGGCTACACCTTC. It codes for CASSPRTGDGYTF. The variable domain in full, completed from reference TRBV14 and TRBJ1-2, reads EAGVTQFPSHSVIEKGQTVTLRCDPISGHDNLYWYRRVMGKEIKFLLHFVKESKQDESGMPNNRFLAERTGGTYSTLKVQPAELEDSGVYFCASSPRTGDGYTFGSGTRLTVV.

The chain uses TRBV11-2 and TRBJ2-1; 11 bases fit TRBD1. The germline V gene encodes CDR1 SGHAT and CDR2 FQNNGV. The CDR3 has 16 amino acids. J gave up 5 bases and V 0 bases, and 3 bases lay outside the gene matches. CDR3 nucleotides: TGTGCCAGCAGCTTAGAGGGACAGGGGGGGGACAATGAGCAGTTCTTC. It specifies CASSLEGQGGDNEQFF.

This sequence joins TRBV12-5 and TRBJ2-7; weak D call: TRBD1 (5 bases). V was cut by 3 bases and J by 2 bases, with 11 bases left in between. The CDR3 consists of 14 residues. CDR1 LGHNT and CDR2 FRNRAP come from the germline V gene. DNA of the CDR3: TGTGCTAGTGGTTTATCAGGGAACACCTACGAGCAGTACTTC. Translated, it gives CASGLSGNTYEQYF.

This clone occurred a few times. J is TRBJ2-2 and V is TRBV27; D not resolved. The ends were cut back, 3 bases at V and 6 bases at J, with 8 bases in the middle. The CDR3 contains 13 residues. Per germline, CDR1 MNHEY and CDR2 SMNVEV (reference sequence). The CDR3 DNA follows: TGTGCCAGCAGTTTCGGCGCGGCCGGGGAGCTGTTTTTT. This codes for CASSFGAAGELFF.

CDR3 in amino acids: CASSLVQSYNEQFF. Written as DNA, the CDR3 is TGTGCCAGCAGCTTAGTCCAATCCTACAATGAGCAGTTCTTC. J is TRBJ2-1 and V is TRBV11-2, with no clear D. With 1 base removed from V and 1 base from J, the gap between germline ends came to 5 bases. CDR3 size: 14 residues. Germline V gives CDR1 SGHAT, CDR2 FQNNGV.

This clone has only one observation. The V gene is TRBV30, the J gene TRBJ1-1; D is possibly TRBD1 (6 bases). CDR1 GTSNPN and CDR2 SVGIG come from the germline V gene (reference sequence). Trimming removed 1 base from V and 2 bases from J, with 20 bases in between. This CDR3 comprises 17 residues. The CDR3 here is CAWSANSRGLQNTEAFF. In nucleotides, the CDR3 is TGTGCCTGGAGTGCCAATTCCAGGGGTCTACAAAACACTGAAGCTTTCTTT.

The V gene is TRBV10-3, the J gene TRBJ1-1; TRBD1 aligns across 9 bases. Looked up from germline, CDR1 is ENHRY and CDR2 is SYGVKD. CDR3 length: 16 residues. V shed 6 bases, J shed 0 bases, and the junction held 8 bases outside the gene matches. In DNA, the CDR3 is TGTGCCATCAGCTACAGGGGGCCAGGGATGAACACTGAAGCTTTCTTT. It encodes CAISYRGPGMNTEAFF.

In nucleotides, the CDR3 is TGTGCCAGTACCATGGGGGCAGGAAGCTCCTATAATTCACCCCTCCACTTT. Amino acid sequence: CASTMGAGSSYNSPLHF. The chain couples TRBV19 to TRBJ1-6; possibly TRBD1 for D (6 bases). This CDR3 comprises 17 residues. Looked up from germline, CDR1 is LNHDA and CDR2 is SQIVND (reference sequence). Trimming left V 7 bases short and J 0 bases short, with 16 bases between.

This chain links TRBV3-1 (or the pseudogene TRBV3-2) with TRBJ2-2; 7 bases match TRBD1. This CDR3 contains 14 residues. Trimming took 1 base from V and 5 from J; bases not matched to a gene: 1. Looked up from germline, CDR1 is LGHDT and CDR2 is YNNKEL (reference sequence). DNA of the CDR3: TGTGCCAGCAGCCAAGCACAGGGGACCGGGGAGCTGTTTTTT. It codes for CASSQAQGTGELFF.

The DNA for the CDR3 is TGTGCCTGGAGCCTAACAGGGGTTTTTCAGCCCCAGCATTTT. Residues: CAWSLTGVFQPQHF. The V gene is TRBV30, the J gene TRBJ1-5; 7 bases match TRBD1. Unmatched junction bases numbered 8, after V lost 3 bases and J lost 6 bases. CDR3 length: 14 amino acids. Germline V gives CDR1 GTSNPN, CDR2 SVGIG (reference sequence). Supplemented by reference TRBV30 and TRBJ1-5, the full variable domain reads SQTIHQWPATLVQPVGSPLSLECTVEGTSNPNLYWYRQAAGRGLQLLFYSVGIGQISSEVPQNLSASRPQDRQFILSSKKLLLSDSGFYLCAWSLTGVFQPQHFGDGTRLSIL.

CDR3 DNA sequence: TGTGCCAGTAGTATAGGGGACAGAGCGAACACTGAAGCTTTCTTT. Residues: CASSIGDRANTEAFF. This chain connects TRBV19 to TRBJ1-1; the match to TRBD1 covers 7 bases. The CDR3 loop spans 15 amino acids. Germline V gene data show CDR1 as LNHDA and CDR2 as SQIVND (reference sequence). The junction had 3 bases not matched to a gene; V was cut back by 1 base and J by 1 base.